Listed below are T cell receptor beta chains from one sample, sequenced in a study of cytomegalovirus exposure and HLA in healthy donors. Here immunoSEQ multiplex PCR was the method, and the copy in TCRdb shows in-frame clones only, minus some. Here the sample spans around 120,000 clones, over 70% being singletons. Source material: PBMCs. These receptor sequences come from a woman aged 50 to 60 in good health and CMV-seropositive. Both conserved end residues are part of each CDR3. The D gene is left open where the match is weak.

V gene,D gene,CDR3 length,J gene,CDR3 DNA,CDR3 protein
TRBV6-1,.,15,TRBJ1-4,TGTGCCAGCAGGATACTCCCGGAACAGAATGAAAAACTGTTTTTT,CASRILPEQNEKLFF
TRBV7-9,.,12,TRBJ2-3,TGTTCCAGCAGCTCCCTCACAGATACGCAGTATTTT,CSSSSLTDTQYF